This T cell receptor beta chain was identified in a study of identical twins. Per the germline V gene, CDR1 is SGHDT and CDR2 is YYEEEE. The CDR3 runs to 15 residues. The V and J ends lost 1 base and 2 bases respectively, with 10 bases between them. TCRdb fed the 5' RACE reads into MiXCR, producing one record per CDR3 protein. The data contain just under 650,000 distinct CDR3 sequences, roughly 6.6% of them singletons. These same data were also listed under a study on yellow fever vaccine responses in identical twins.

The chain uses TRBV5-6 and TRBJ1-5; D is perhaps TRBD1 (6 bases). The sequenced sample consisted of PBMCs. The receptor's source is a woman under 30 in good health. CDR3 sequence: CASSLFRQGNQPQHF. DNA of the CDR3: TGTGCCAGCAGCTTGTTTCGACAGGGCAATCAGCCCCAGCATTTT.